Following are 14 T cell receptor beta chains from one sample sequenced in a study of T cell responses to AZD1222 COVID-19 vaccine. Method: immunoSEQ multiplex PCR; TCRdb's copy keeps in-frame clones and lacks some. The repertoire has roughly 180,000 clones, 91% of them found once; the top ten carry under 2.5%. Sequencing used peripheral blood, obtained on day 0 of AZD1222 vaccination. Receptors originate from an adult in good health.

CDR3 DNA sequence: TGTGCCACCAGTGACCGCCAAATGGGGGACCGCCCCTATGGCTACACCTTC. Translating gives CATSDRQMGDRPYGYTF. The chain uses TRBV24-1 and TRBJ1-2; D possibly corresponds to TRBD1 (5 bases). The CDR3 loop spans 17 amino acids. CDR1 KGHDR and CDR2 SFDVKD come from the germline V gene. V shed 4 bases and J shed 4 bases, with 21 bases lying between them.

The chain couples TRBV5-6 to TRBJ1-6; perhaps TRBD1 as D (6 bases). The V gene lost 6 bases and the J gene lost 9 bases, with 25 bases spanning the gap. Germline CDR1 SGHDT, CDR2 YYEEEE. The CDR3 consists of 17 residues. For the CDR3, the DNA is TGTGCCAGCAACTCGGCCCATACGGGGGCTGGGGGTTCACCCCTCCACTTT. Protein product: CASNSAHTGAGGSPLHF. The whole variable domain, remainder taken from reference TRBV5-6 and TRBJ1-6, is DAGVTQSPTHLIKTRGQQVTLRCSPKSGHDTVSWYQQALGQGPQFIFQYYEEEERQRGNFPDRFSGHQFPNYSSELNVNALLLGDSALYLCASNSAHTGAGGSPLHFGNGTRLTVT.

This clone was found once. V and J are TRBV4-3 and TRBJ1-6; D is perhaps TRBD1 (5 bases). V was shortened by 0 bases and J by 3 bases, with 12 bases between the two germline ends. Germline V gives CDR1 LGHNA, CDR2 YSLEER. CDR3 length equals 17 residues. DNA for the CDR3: TGCGCCAGCAGCCAAGACGTGACAGCAGACTATAATTCACCCCTCCACTTT. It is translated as CASSQDVTADYNSPLHF.

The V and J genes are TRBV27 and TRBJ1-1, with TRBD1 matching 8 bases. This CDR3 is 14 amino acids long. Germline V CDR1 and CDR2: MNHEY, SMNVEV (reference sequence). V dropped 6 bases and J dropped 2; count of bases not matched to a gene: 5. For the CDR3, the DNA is TGTGCCAGCAGCCAGGGGGCAGCTAACACTGAAGCTTTCTTT. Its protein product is CASSQGAANTEAFF.

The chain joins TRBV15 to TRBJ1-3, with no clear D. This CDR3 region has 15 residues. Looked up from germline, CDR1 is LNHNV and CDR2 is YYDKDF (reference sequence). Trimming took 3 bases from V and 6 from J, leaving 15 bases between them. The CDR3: CATSRSWGVENTIYF. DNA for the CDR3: TGTGCCACCAGCAGGTCGTGGGGTGTTGAAAACACCATATATTTT.

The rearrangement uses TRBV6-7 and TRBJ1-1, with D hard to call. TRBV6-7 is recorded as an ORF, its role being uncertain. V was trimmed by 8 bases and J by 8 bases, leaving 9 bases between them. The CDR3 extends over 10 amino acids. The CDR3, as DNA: TGTGCCAGCGGGGATTGGGAAGCTTTCTTT. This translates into CASGDWEAFF.

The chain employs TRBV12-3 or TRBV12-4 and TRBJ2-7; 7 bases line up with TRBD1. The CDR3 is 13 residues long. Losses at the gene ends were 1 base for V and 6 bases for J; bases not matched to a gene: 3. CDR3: CASSLGTGLEQYF. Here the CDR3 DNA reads TGTGCCAGCAGTTTAGGGACAGGCCTCGAGCAGTACTTC.

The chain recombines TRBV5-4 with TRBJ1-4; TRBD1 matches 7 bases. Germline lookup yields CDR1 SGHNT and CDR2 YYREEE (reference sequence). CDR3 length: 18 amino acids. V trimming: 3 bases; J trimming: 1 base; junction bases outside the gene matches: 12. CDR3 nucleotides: TGTGCCAGCAGCTCCGGACAGGAAAGCACGCAAACTAATGAAAAACTGTTTTTT. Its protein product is CASSSGQESTQTNEKLFF.

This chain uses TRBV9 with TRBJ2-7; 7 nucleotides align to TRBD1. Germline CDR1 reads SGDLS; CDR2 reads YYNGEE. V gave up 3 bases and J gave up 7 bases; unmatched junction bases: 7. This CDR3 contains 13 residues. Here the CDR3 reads CASSARTGWEQYF. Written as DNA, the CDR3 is TGTGCCAGCAGCGCCCGGACAGGTTGGGAGCAGTACTTC. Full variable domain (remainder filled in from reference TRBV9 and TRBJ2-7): DSGVTQTPKHLITATGQRVTLRCSPRSGDLSVYWYQQSLDQGLQFLIQYYNGEERAKGNILERFSAQQFPDLHSELNLSSLELGDSALYFCASSARTGWEQYFGPGTRLTVT.

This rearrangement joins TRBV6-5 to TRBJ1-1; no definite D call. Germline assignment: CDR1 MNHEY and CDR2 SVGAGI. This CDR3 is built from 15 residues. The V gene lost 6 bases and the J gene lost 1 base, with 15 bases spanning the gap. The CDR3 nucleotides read TGTGCCAGCAGGGGCCCCCCACTGGGGAACACTGAAGCTTTCTTT. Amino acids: CASRGPPLGNTEAFF.

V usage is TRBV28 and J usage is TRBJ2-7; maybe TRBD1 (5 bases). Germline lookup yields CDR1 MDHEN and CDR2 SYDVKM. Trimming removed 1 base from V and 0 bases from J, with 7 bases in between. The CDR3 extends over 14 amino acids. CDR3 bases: TGTGCCAGCAGTTTATCAGGGTTCTCCTACGAGCAGTACTTC. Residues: CASSLSGFSYEQYF.

CDR3 bases: TGCGCCAGCAGCTTGGTAGCGACTATCAACAATGAGCAGTTCTTC. Amino acids: CASSLVATINNEQFF. This rearrangement joins TRBV5-1 to TRBJ2-1; possible D gene TRBD2, 5 bases. The germline CDR1 and CDR2 sequences are SGHRS and YFSETQ. The CDR3 extends over 15 amino acids. V lost 0 bases to trimming and J lost 5 bases, with 12 bases between them.

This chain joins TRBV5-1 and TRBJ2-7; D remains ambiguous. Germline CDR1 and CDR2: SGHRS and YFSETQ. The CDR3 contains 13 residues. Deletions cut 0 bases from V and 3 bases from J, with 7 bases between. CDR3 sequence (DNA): TGCGCCAGCAGCTTGGAGGGTTTCTACGAGCAGTACTTC. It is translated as CASSLEGFYEQYF.

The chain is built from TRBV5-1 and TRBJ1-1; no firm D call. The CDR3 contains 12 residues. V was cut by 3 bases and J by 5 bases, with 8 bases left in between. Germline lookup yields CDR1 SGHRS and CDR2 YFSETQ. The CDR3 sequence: CASSSSVTEAFF. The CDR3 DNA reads TGCGCCAGCAGCTCTTCGGTGACTGAAGCTTTCTTT.